This TCR beta chain was documented in a study of blood T cells in healthy people across ages. Every donor contributed ten milliliters of peripheral blood by blood draw. Note on this clonotype: The antigen remains undetermined.

This CDR3 spans 13 amino acids. V dropped 7 bases and J dropped 1 base, with 11 bases sitting between them. A second PCR, run for about 6 to 11 cycles, used a sample-barcoded 5' primer plus a J-beta primer mix. The authors tagged each cDNA molecule using a template-switch adaptor with 12 random nucleotides. TCRdb reprocessed the 5' RACE reads via MiXCR and lists one record per CDR3 protein. The sample lists about 800,000 distinct CDR3 sequences, 35% to 50% seen once, with around 18% in the top ten. Notes on the study in general: There were more naive CD4+ cells and higher diversity in long-lived donors than in aged donors.

The chain has TRBV12-3 or TRBV12-4 and TRBJ2-7; D unclear. The TCR originated in an elderly man in good health. The source material was blood. CDR3 coding DNA: TGTGCCAGCAACACGCCCAATTCCTACGAGCAGTACTTC. This translates into CASNTPNSYEQYF.